The clone carrying this TCR beta chain was found a few times. Its antigen is unknown. The data belong to a study of neoadjuvant nivolumab and ipilimumab in lung cancer. Background on the study: Patients got nivolumab 3 mg/kg on days 1, 15 and 29; combination added ipilimumab 1 mg/kg day 1.

The junction had 13 bases not matched to a gene; V was cut back by 6 bases and J by 10 bases. The length of the CDR3 is 14 residues. Germline V gives CDR1 LNHDA, CDR2 SQIVND (reference sequence). Study-level points and caveats: TCR richness and clonality were higher in tumors than adjacent uninvolved lung.

Using immunoSEQ multiplex PCR, the repertoire was profiled, and TCRdb retains in-frame clones only, with some absent. The sample lists about 18,000 clones; around 82% were seen once. The source of this sequence is an adult with non-small cell lung cancer. V is TRBV19 and J is TRBJ1-1, with 8 nucleotides matching TRBD1. The material sequenced was tumor tissue, taken after neoadjuvant nivolumab, alone or with ipilimumab, at or shortly before surgery. The chain's CDR3 is CASRTETGARGAFF. CDR3 in DNA: TGTGCCAGTAGAACCGAGACAGGGGCGAGGGGAGCTTTCTTT.